These T cell receptor beta chains were read from a single sample in a study of shared clonotypes between healthy human individuals. Measured with immunoSEQ multiplex PCR; TCRdb has only the in-frame clones, and not every one. Seen here are some 1,900,000 clones, about 94% observed once, and the top ten hold approximately 1.2%. Material: naive CD8+ T cells sorted from blood. These receptors originate from a man younger than 30 in good health. CDR3s include the opening cysteine and the closing phenylalanine or tryptophan. The order of the fields is clone size, D gene, V gene, J gene, CDR3 protein, CDR3 DNA. D genes are given only for firm matches. Expanded clones get a size class; other rows say once, few or many, or leave the size out.

clone size: -; D gene: -; V gene: TRBV4-1; J gene: TRBJ1-2; CDR3 protein: CASSQGPINYGYTF; CDR3 DNA: TGCGCCAGCAGCCAAGGTCCAATTAACTATGGCTACACCTTC
clone size: -; D gene: -; V gene: TRBV5-6; J gene: TRBJ2-1; CDR3 protein: CASSLSGSTYNEQFF; CDR3 DNA: TGTGCCAGCAGCTTGTCGGGGAGTACGTACAATGAGCAGTTCTTC
clone size: -; D gene: TRBD1; V gene: TRBV5-1; J gene: TRBJ2-5; CDR3 protein: CASSFRGRGFQETQYF; CDR3 DNA: TGCGCCAGCAGCTTCAGGGGGCGCGGGTTCCAAGAGACCCAGTACTTC
clone size: -; D gene: TRBD2; V gene: TRBV5-4; J gene: TRBJ2-2; CDR3 protein: CASSLGAGGQNTGELFF; CDR3 DNA: TGTGCCAGCAGCTTGGGAGCGGGGGGCCAGAATACCGGGGAGCTGTTTTTT
clone size: -; D gene: -; V gene: TRBV27; J gene: TRBJ2-1; CDR3 protein: CASSFLVGLTYNEQFF; CDR3 DNA: TGTGCCAGCAGTTTTTTGGTCGGACTTACCTACAATGAGCAGTTCTTC
clone size: -; D gene: TRBD1; V gene: TRBV7-9; J gene: TRBJ2-7; CDR3 protein: CASSLANQGDEQYF; CDR3 DNA: TGTGCCAGCAGCTTAGCGAATCAGGGGGACGAGCAGTACTTC
clone size: -; D gene: TRBD2; V gene: TRBV9; J gene: TRBJ2-2; CDR3 protein: CASNPSGGALGELFF; CDR3 DNA: TGTGCCAGCAACCCTAGCGGGGGGGCGCTAGGGGAGCTGTTTTTT
clone size: -; D gene: TRBD1; V gene: TRBV12-5; J gene: TRBJ2-1; CDR3 protein: CASGPGQGRHNEQFF; CDR3 DNA: TGTGCTAGTGGTCCCGGACAGGGACGCCACAATGAGCAGTTCTTC
clone size: -; D gene: -; V gene: TRBV10-1; J gene: TRBJ2-2; CDR3 protein: CASSDLNTGELFF; CDR3 DNA: TGCGCCAGCAGTGACTTGAACACCGGGGAGCTGTTTTTT
clone size: -; D gene: TRBD2; V gene: TRBV5-1; J gene: TRBJ2-3; CDR3 protein: CASSATLTTSGGSTDTQYF; CDR3 DNA: TGCGCCAGCAGCGCCACCCTAACGACTAGCGGGGGGAGCACAGATACGCAGTATTTT
clone size: -; D gene: -; V gene: TRBV10-3; J gene: TRBJ2-5; CDR3 protein: CAISEGQGQETQYF; CDR3 DNA: TGTGCCATCAGTGAGGGTCAGGGTCAAGAGACCCAGTACTTC
clone size: -; D gene: -; V gene: TRBV6-1; J gene: TRBJ2-7; CDR3 protein: CASSDTMDQYF; CDR3 DNA: TGTGCCAGCAGTGATACTATGGATCAGTACTTC
clone size: -; D gene: TRBD1; V gene: TRBV25-1; J gene: TRBJ2-5; CDR3 protein: CASGQGAPQGETQYF; CDR3 DNA: TGTGCCAGCGGACAGGGGGCCCCCCAGGGAGAGACCCAGTACTTC
clone size: -; D gene: TRBD1; V gene: TRBV7-9; J gene: TRBJ1-1; CDR3 protein: CASSWGQGSNTEAFF; CDR3 DNA: TGTGCCAGCAGCTGGGGACAGGGGTCGAACACTGAAGCTTTCTTT
clone size: -; D gene: TRBD1; V gene: TRBV5-4; J gene: TRBJ2-1; CDR3 protein: CASRQQGAEEQFF; CDR3 DNA: TGTGCCAGCAGGCAACAGGGGGCTGAGGAGCAGTTCTTC
clone size: -; D gene: -; V gene: TRBV7-9; J gene: TRBJ1-5; CDR3 protein: CASSLEGGYSNQPQHF; CDR3 DNA: TGTGCCAGCAGCCTGGAGGGCGGTTATAGCAATCAGCCCCAGCATTTT
clone size: few; D gene: -; V gene: TRBV30; J gene: TRBJ2-2; CDR3 protein: CAWGNTGELFF; CDR3 DNA: TGTGCCTGGGGGAACACCGGGGAGCTGTTTTTT
clone size: -; D gene: TRBD1; V gene: TRBV27; J gene: TRBJ1-2; CDR3 protein: CASSSGQGMGGYTF; CDR3 DNA: TGTGCCAGCAGTTCGGGACAGGGAATGGGGGGCTACACCTTC
clone size: -; D gene: -; V gene: TRBV2; J gene: TRBJ2-6; CDR3 protein: CASTLEGPGANVLTF; CDR3 DNA: TGTGCCAGCACCCTGGAGGGGCCTGGGGCCAACGTCCTGACTTTC
clone size: -; D gene: -; V gene: TRBV2; J gene: TRBJ1-1; CDR3 protein: CASRDGQTKAFF; CDR3 DNA: TGTGCCAGCAGAGATGGACAGACCAAAGCTTTCTTT